This TCR beta chain was sequenced during a study of T cell repertoires in aging, cancer and after chemotherapy. In the study overall: Six age groups, ranging from 30 or younger to 70 or older, included the donors. Notes on the study in general: No conclusions about immunological memory after chemotherapy can be drawn from the repertoire data. Loss of evenness, beyond lost richness, contributed to age-related TCR diversity decline in cancer patients. Compared with age-matched healthy donors, untreated hematological or solid cancer patients showed higher blood TCR clonality.

Rearranged V-D-J TRB sequences were amplified with a mixed TRB-A/B primer pool. TCRdb analysed the multiplex PCR reads with MiXCR anew, one entry per CDR3 protein. Of 8,500 to 13,000 distinct CDR3 sequences listed, more than 25% are singletons. This CDR3 has 17 amino acids. With 3 bases removed from V and 1 base from J, the gap between germline ends came to 15 bases. Germline-derived CDR1 and CDR2 are MNHEY and SMNVEV (reference sequence). TCR beta rearrangements were amplified from peripheral blood genomic DNA. Worth noting for this clonotype: Its antigen remains unidentified.

This sequence was found in a human donor in good health. The rearrangement uses TRBV27 and TRBJ1-4; possible D gene TRBD1, 5 bases. Source material: blood. The CDR3 reads CASSFSRGRGTNEKLFF. In DNA form, the CDR3 reads TGTGCCAGCAGTTTTTCGAGGGGTCGAGGAACTAATGAAAAACTGTTTTTT.